This T cell receptor beta chain was captured in a study of cytomegalovirus exposure and HLA in healthy donors. Turning to this clone: The junction departs from germline at one end; a sequencing error may be responsible.

A multiplex PCR was run with 60 Vbeta primers and 13 Jbeta primers. Only in-frame clones appear in the TCRdb table, and some are missing; sequencing was by immunoSEQ multiplex PCR. The sample records over 100,000 clones, approximately 70% being singletons. The CDR3 extends over 13 amino acids. Per germline, CDR1 SQVTM and CDR2 ANQGSEA. The genes are TRBV29-1 and TRBJ1-2, with D possibly matching TRBD1 (6 bases). Sequences were obtained from PBMCs. The sequence was collected from a woman between 25 and 40 years old in good health and CMV-seronegative. CDR3 loop: CSVRTDDNYGYPF. The CDR3 DNA is TGCAGCGTTAGGACAGACGACAACTATGGCTACCCCTTC.